This TCR beta chain was identified in a study of Graves' ophthalmopathy and Graves' hyperthyroidism. Patients were excluded if they had other autoimmune diseases or uncontrolled infections, and likewise if pregnancy or lactation applied. A diagnosis was made from clinical symptoms together with serum thyroxine, TRAb, thyroid ultrasound and orbital computed tomography. The authors amplified TCR beta CDR3 regions from RNA transcripts. The authors performed first-round RT-PCR with HTBI primers and then a second-round multiplex PCR. TCRdb processed the multiplex PCR reads anew with MiXCR; each CDR3 protein has one entry. The top ten clones hold roughly half of a sample with 200,000 to 250,000 distinct CDR3 sequences, 40% to 50% of them seen once. Findings and limits, study-wide: As the model predicted ophthalmopathy progression, it achieved a sensitivity of 55% to 71% and a specificity of 72% to 80%. Most expanded clonotypes in thyroid above 0.001 frequency also showed up in blood.

Concerning this clonotype itself: Its antigen is unidentified.

The origin of this receptor is an adult man with Graves' ophthalmopathy. Sequencing was done on a sample of peripheral blood.

The CDR3 loop is CASSFRTGADTGELFF. DNA of the CDR3: TGTGCCAGCAGTTTTAGGACAGGGGCGGACACCGGGGAGCTGTTTTTT. This chain links TRBV12-3 or TRBV12-4 with TRBJ2-2, with 9 bases matching TRBD1. The ends lost 3 bases at V and 3 bases at J; junction bases unmatched: 5. This CDR3 comprises 16 residues.